The 26 T cell receptor beta chains presented below share a single source sample, sequenced in a study of OX40 agonist ivuxolimab in advanced cancers. The data were produced by immunoSEQ multiplex PCR, yet TCRdb's version contains in-frame clones alone and is incomplete. The sample shows around 43,000 clones, around 86% of them seen only once. The source material was CD4+ or CD8+ T cells sorted from blood, sampled in a trial of the OX40 agonist ivuxolimab. The receptors come from an adult with an advanced solid tumor such as melanoma, head and neck, liver or kidney cancer.

The J gene is TRBJ1-1, the V gene TRBV27, with D maybe TRBD1 (5 bases). This CDR3 has 18 residues. Germline values: CDR1 MNHEY, CDR2 SMNVEV (reference sequence). The V gene lost 8 bases and the J gene lost 4 bases, with 29 bases spanning the gap. In DNA form, the CDR3 reads TGTGCCAGCCATAAGGGGACTGGCTCGGGCCCTGGCGTCACTGAAGCTTTCTTT. Its protein product is CASHKGTGSGPGVTEAFF.

The rearrangement uses TRBV6-6 and TRBJ2-7; D is undetermined. V dropped 5 bases and J dropped 3 bases, with 8 bases sitting between them. Per the germline V gene, CDR1 is MNHNY and CDR2 is SVGAGI (reference sequence). This CDR3 has 12 amino acids. The CDR3, as DNA: TGTGCCAGCAGTCCAGACGGCTACGAGCAGTACTTC. As protein: CASSPDGYEQYF.

This chain links TRBV5-1 with TRBJ2-1, with 7 nucleotides matching TRBD1. Per the germline V gene, CDR1 is SGHRS and CDR2 is YFSETQ. The trim removed 5 bases at V and 4 bases at J, leaving 12 bases unmatched. This CDR3 is 16 amino acids long. The CDR3 sequence is CASRAETGTPYNEQFF. The DNA for the CDR3 is TGCGCCAGCAGGGCAGAGACAGGGACGCCTTACAATGAGCAGTTCTTC. Looking up the rest from reference TRBV5-1 and TRBJ2-1 gives the full variable domain: KAGVTQTPRYLIKTRGQQVTLSCSPISGHRSVSWYQQTPGQGLQFLFEYFSETQRNKGNFPGRFSGRQFSNSRSEMNVSTLELGDSALYLCASRAETGTPYNEQFFGPGTRLTVL.

The chain recombines TRBV5-6 with TRBJ2-1, with a weak D call TRBD1 (5 bases). This CDR3 has 15 residues. Germline values: CDR1 SGHDT, CDR2 YYEEEE. V was shortened by 0 bases and J by 7 bases, with 14 bases between the two germline ends. CDR3 loop: CASSLVAPSGNEQFF. The CDR3 bases are TGTGCCAGCAGCTTGGTCGCGCCATCAGGGAATGAGCAGTTCTTC.

The chain employs TRBV6-5 and TRBJ2-1; D may be TRBD2 (5 bases). CDR3 length: 12 residues. CDR1 is MNHEY, CDR2 SVGAGI, per germline. With 5 bases removed from V and 6 bases from J, the gap between germline ends came to 8 bases. DNA for the CDR3: TGTGCCAGCAGTCCCACTAGCAATGAGCAGTTCTTC. The encoded protein is CASSPTSNEQFF.

This clone has just one count. The chain carries TRBV19 and TRBJ2-1; D is undetermined. The ends were cut back, 4 bases at V and 0 bases at J, with 4 bases in the middle. Germline V gene lookup returns CDR1 LNHDA and CDR2 SQIVND (reference sequence). The CDR3 runs to 13 residues. The chain's CDR3 is CASSTHSYNEQFF. In nucleotides, the CDR3 is TGTGCCAGTAGTACTCACTCCTACAATGAGCAGTTCTTC.

This rearrangement joins TRBV16 to TRBJ2-7; D is perhaps TRBD1 (8 bases). The V gene's germline CDR1 is KGHSY and CDR2 FQNENV. The CDR3 totals 22 residues. The V and J ends lost 2 bases and 3 bases respectively, with 35 bases between them. The CDR3 bases are TGTGCCAGCAGCCAAGTAGCGGGCCGCGCGGGGACAGGCTGGCGTGACAACTACGAGCAGTACTTC. Its protein product is CASSQVAGRAGTGWRDNYEQYF.

This clone showed up just once. V is TRBV7-9 and J is TRBJ2-7, with TRBD1 matching 9 bases. This CDR3 spans 17 amino acids. V trimming: 5 bases; J trimming: 1 base; junction bases outside the gene matches: 12. Germline CDR1 SEHNR, CDR2 FQNEAQ (reference sequence). CDR3 region: CASSAGGQGLESYEQYF. The CDR3 bases are TGTGCCAGCAGCGCCGGGGGACAGGGTTTAGAATCCTACGAGCAGTACTTC.

The rearrangement uses TRBV19 and TRBJ2-1, with D uncertain. V gave up 8 bases and J gave up 0 bases, with 8 bases separating them. The CDR3 is 13 residues long. In germline, CDR1 is LNHDA, CDR2 SQIVND (reference sequence). This chain's CDR3 is CASSESSYNEQFF. The DNA of the CDR3 is TGTGCCAGTTCGGAGAGCTCCTACAATGAGCAGTTCTTC.

The rearrangement uses TRBV14 and TRBJ2-1; unclear D gene. Trimming removed 4 bases at V and 14 bases at J, with 21 bases between. This CDR3 comprises 14 residues. The germline CDR1 and CDR2 sequences are SGHDN and FVKESK. The CDR3 coding sequence is TGTGCCAGCAGCCCAGATGAAATAGCCGACTTCGAGTTCTTC. Residues: CASSPDEIADFEFF.

This chain connects TRBV19 to TRBJ2-6; D is undetermined. V lost 7 bases and J 8 bases, leaving 27 bases between the germline ends. The CDR3 totals 18 residues. Germline V gives CDR1 LNHDA, CDR2 SQIVND (reference sequence). The CDR3 protein is CASNPKSGVWVRSNVLTF. In DNA form, the CDR3 reads TGTGCCAGTAATCCCAAAAGTGGGGTGTGGGTTAGGTCCAACGTCCTGACTTTC.

V gene TRBV7-9 combines with J gene TRBJ2-3, with TRBD2 matching over 9 bases. The germline V gene encodes CDR1 SEHNR and CDR2 FQNEAQ (reference sequence). V was clipped by 5 bases and J by 9 bases; unmatched bases: 6. The CDR3 is made up of 13 amino acids. This chain's CDR3 is CASSGGGDGTQYF. CDR3 bases: TGTGCCAGCAGCGGCGGGGGGGACGGAACGCAGTATTTT.

This clone appeared once. The chain has TRBV19 and TRBJ1-5; weak D call: TRBD1 (5 bases). V lost 7 bases and J lost 3, with 16 bases in between. The CDR3 extends over 15 amino acids. In germline, CDR1 is LNHDA, CDR2 SQIVND (reference sequence). This CDR3 is CASNLMHRTNQPQHF. The CDR3 DNA reads as TGTGCCAGTAACCTGATGCACAGGACCAATCAGCCCCAGCATTTT.

The rearrangement links TRBV7-9 to TRBJ2-7, with D hard to call. CDR1 is SEHNR and CDR2 is FQNEAQ in the germline V gene (reference sequence). Trimming cost V 4 bases and J 1 base, with 14 bases left between them. The CDR3 loop spans 15 amino acids. Here the CDR3 DNA reads TGTGCCAGCAGCTCCTTGGAAGGGTATTCCTACGAGCAGTACTTC. It is translated as CASSSLEGYSYEQYF.

The J gene is TRBJ1-4, the V gene TRBV5-6; D gene uncertain. With 4 bases removed from V and 11 bases from J, the gap between germline ends came to 15 bases. This CDR3 region has 13 residues. Germline CDR1 SGHDT, CDR2 YYEEEE. CDR3 nucleotide sequence: TGTGCCAGCAGCCCCGTGAATTCGGGGAAACTGTTTTTT. Translating gives CASSPVNSGKLFF.

The genes are TRBV2 and TRBJ1-1; D remains unclear. This CDR3 has 14 residues. CDR1 is SNHLY, CDR2 FYNNEI, per germline. Trimming shortened V by 4 bases and J by 5 bases, and 14 bases separated the two germline ends. The CDR3 DNA sequence: TGTGCCAGCAGTGTGACCCCTGGAGGGACTGAAGCTTTCTTT. As protein: CASSVTPGGTEAFF. Drawing the rest from reference TRBV2 and TRBJ1-1, the complete variable domain is EPEVTQTPSHQVTQMGQEVILRCVPISNHLYFYWYRQILGQKVEFLVSFYNNEISEKSEIFDDQFSVERPDGSNFTLKIRSTKLEDSAMYFCASSVTPGGTEAFFGQGTRLTVV.

The chain uses TRBV10-2 and TRBJ1-2; 9 nucleotides match TRBD1. Germline lookup yields CDR1 WSHSY and CDR2 SAAADI. With 0 bases clipped from V and 8 bases from J, the junction kept 7 bases outside the gene matches. The CDR3 length is 15 residues. DNA of the CDR3: TGCGCCAGCAGTGAGTCCATTAGGACAGGGGAAGGCTACACCTTC. The encoded protein is CASSESIRTGEGYTF.

The genes are TRBV5-6 and TRBJ2-7; D ambiguous. Per the germline V gene, CDR1 is SGHDT and CDR2 is YYEEEE. This CDR3 is built from 11 residues. Trimming pared 0 bases from V and 5 bases from J, leaving 3 bases between. The CDR3 protein is CASSLVDEQYF. The CDR3 nucleotides read TGTGCCAGCAGCTTGGTTGACGAGCAGTACTTC.

This sequence joins TRBV5-4 and TRBJ2-7; the D gene could be TRBD1 or TRBD2 (5 bases each). Trimming stripped 10 bases from V and 6 bases from J, with 17 bases between. The germline V gene has CDR1 SGHNT and CDR2 YYREEE (reference sequence). This CDR3 region has 12 residues. CDR3 region: CAFRDGIGEQYF. CDR3 in DNA: TGTGCCTTCCGGGACGGAATAGGCGAGCAGTACTTC.

V and J are TRBV5-8 and TRBJ1-2; no clear D. Germline loops: CDR1 SGHTS, CDR2 YDEGEE. CDR3 size: 12 residues. Trimming removed 1 base from V and 0 bases from J, with 1 base in between. Here the CDR3 reads CASSLSNYGYTF. CDR3 sequence (DNA): TGTGCCAGCAGCTTGTCTAACTATGGCTACACCTTC.

Relative to its sample, this clone is medium-sized. V gene TRBV5-1 combines with J gene TRBJ2-2, with 10 bases lining up with TRBD2. Germline CDR1 is SGHRS and CDR2 is YFSETQ. CDR3 size: 17 residues. Trimming at V came to 3 bases and at J to 0 bases, leaving 5 bases not matched to a gene. The CDR3: CASSYVSGGPNTGELFF. The DNA for the CDR3 is TGCGCCAGCAGCTATGTTAGCGGGGGGCCGAACACCGGGGAGCTGTTTTTT.

This clone was observed once. This chain uses TRBV4-1 with TRBJ2-3, with TRBD2 identical over 8 bases. Per the germline V gene, CDR1 is MGHRA and CDR2 is YSYEKL. The CDR3 length is 15 residues. V was pared by 4 bases and J by 0 bases, with 3 bases of the junction left unmatched. CDR3 loop: CASSLTSGSTDTQYF. In DNA form, the CDR3 reads TGCGCCAGCAGCCTAACTAGCGGTAGCACAGATACGCAGTATTTT.

The chain employs TRBV19 and TRBJ2-7, with D possibly being TRBD1 or TRBD2 (6 bases each). CDR3 size: 15 residues. V was cut by 5 bases and J by 0 bases, with 14 bases left in between. Germline V lookup: CDR1 LNHDA, CDR2 SQIVND (reference sequence). This chain's CDR3 is CASSSPGGLSYEQYF. CDR3 nucleotides: TGTGCCAGTAGTTCTCCCGGGGGCCTCTCCTACGAGCAGTACTTC.

This chain connects TRBV27 to TRBJ2-7; TRBD1 matches 10 bases. The CDR3 is 14 amino acids. The germline V gene has CDR1 MNHEY and CDR2 SMNVEV (reference sequence). Trimming took 4 bases from V and 2 from J; bases not matched to a gene: 2. The CDR3 loop is CASSYGQGAYEQYF. In DNA form, the CDR3 reads TGTGCCAGCAGTTACGGACAGGGGGCCTACGAGCAGTACTTC.

This chain joins TRBV18 and TRBJ2-1; maybe TRBD1 (5 bases). Trimming removed 1 base at V and 3 bases at J, with 7 bases between. Germline V gene data show CDR1 as KGHSH and CDR2 as LQKENI. CDR3 length equals 14 residues. The CDR3 is CASSPRDSYNEQFF. CDR3 sequence (DNA): TGTGCCAGCTCACCACGAGACAGCTACAATGAGCAGTTCTTC. Combining the CDR3 with reference TRBV18 and TRBJ2-1 gives the whole variable domain NAGVMQNPRHLVRRRGQEARLRCSPMKGHSHVYWYRQLPEEGLKFMVYLQKENIIDESGMPKERFSAEFPKEGPSILRIQQVVRGDSAAYFCASSPRDSYNEQFFGPGTRLTVL.

J is TRBJ1-2 and V is TRBV27; 7 nucleotides align to TRBD1. The CDR3 is made up of 13 amino acids. Germline V lookup: CDR1 MNHEY, CDR2 SMNVEV (reference sequence). V lost 5 bases, J lost 9 bases, and 9 bases stayed unmatched. Written as DNA, the CDR3 is TGTGCCAGCAGTGTACCCGGGACAGCCAGCTACACCTTC. Amino acid sequence: CASSVPGTASYTF.